This TCR beta chain was documented in a study of T cells after yellow fever vaccination. Study outcomes and limitations: A large majority of primary-vaccination clones showed up again after the booster (roughly 95% CD4, 88% CD8). Peak timing came faster in the weaker secondary response, day 5 versus 15. The CD4 and CD8 compartments had a small share of their clonotypes in common.

A universal primer site and UMIs were added as TCR cDNA was made by 5'RACE template switching. One entry per CDR3 protein results from TCRdb running MiXCR on the 5' RACE reads. The table records some 420,000 distinct CDR3 sequences, 18% of them present only once. Per the germline V gene, CDR1 is SGHKS and CDR2 is YYEKEE (reference sequence). V lost 0 bases to trimming and J lost 0 bases; unmatched junction nucleotides: 8. The CDR3 has 20 amino acids. Comment on this clonotype: Its target is unknown.

The material was PBMCs, obtained before the yellow fever booster vaccination. The chain employs TRBV5-5 and TRBJ2-1, with 14 bases matching TRBD2. The TCR originated in a young man who received the YFV17D yellow fever vaccine. CDR3 in DNA: TGTGCCAGCAGCTTGGCCCCGGGACTAGCGGGGGTTAGCTCCTACAATGAGCAGTTCTTC. Its translation: CASSLAPGLAGVSSYNEQFF. The variable domain in full, with the rest retrieved from reference TRBV5-5 and TRBJ2-1, is DAGVTQSPTHLIKTRGQQVTLRCSPISGHKSVSWYQQVLGQGPQFIFQYYEKEERGRGNFPDRFSARQFPNYSSELNVNALLLGDSALYLCASSLAPGLAGVSSYNEQFFGPGTRLTVL.